The next 27 T cell receptor beta chains were all read from a single sample in a study of blood T cell repertoires in COVID-19. Sequenced by immunoSEQ multiplex PCR; TCRdb stores in-frame clones only, minus some. The table shows about 170,000 clones, with 82% occurring only once. The sequencing input was peripheral blood. These receptor sequences come from a woman aged 70-85 years with acute or convalescent COVID-19.

The V gene is TRBV27, the J gene TRBJ2-7; maybe TRBD1 (5 bases). V gave up 3 bases and J gave up 11 bases, with 17 bases separating them. The CDR3 spans 13 residues. The germline V gene has CDR1 MNHEY and CDR2 SMNVEV (reference sequence). CDR3 nucleotide sequence: TGTGCCAGCAGTTTGTTCCTCGACAGACATAAGTACTTC. Encoded protein: CASSLFLDRHKYF.

The V and J genes are TRBV11-2 and TRBJ2-7; D is possibly TRBD1 (5 bases). This CDR3 spans 14 amino acids. The V and J ends lost 3 bases and 3 bases respectively, with 12 bases between them. Per the germline V gene, CDR1 is SGHAT and CDR2 is FQNNGV. CDR3: CASSFDSANYEQYF. CDR3 DNA sequence: TGTGCCAGCAGCTTCGACAGTGCTAACTACGAGCAGTACTTC.

The chain has TRBV27 and TRBJ1-5; a weak D match, TRBD1 (5 bases). Germline-derived CDR1 and CDR2 are MNHEY and SMNVEV (reference sequence). Trimming left V 2 bases short and J 6 bases short, with 11 bases between. This CDR3 has 14 residues. DNA for the CDR3: TGTGCCAGCAGTTTAGTAGGGGTAGGTCAGCCCCAGCATTTT. This sequence encodes CASSLVGVGQPQHF.

This rearrangement joins TRBV6-5 to TRBJ1-6; 9 bases line up with TRBD1. The J segment lost 6 bases and the V segment lost 5 bases, leaving 5 bases of the junction unmatched. Germline V lookup: CDR1 MNHEY, CDR2 SVGAGI. The CDR3 spans 15 residues. CDR3 bases: TGTGCCAGCAGTACTTACAGGGGGCGTAATTCACCCCTCCACTTT. Translating gives CASSTYRGRNSPLHF.

CDR3 DNA: TGTGCCAGCAGTTCTCAGGGGTGGGCTAATGAAAAACTGTTTTTT. Translated, it gives CASSSQGWANEKLFF. This chain links TRBV28 with TRBJ1-4, with TRBD1 as a possible D gene (6 bases). V lost 4 bases and J lost 3, with 12 bases in between. This CDR3 is built from 15 residues. The germline gives CDR1 MDHEN, CDR2 SYDVKM.

J is TRBJ2-7 and V is TRBV25-1; 7 nucleotides line up with TRBD1. V shed 8 bases, J shed 1 base, and the junction held 14 bases outside the gene matches. This CDR3 contains 16 residues. In germline, CDR1 is MGHDK, CDR2 SYGVNS. CDR3 residues: CASATARDSLSYEQYF. CDR3 sequence (DNA): TGTGCCAGCGCAACCGCCCGGGACAGCCTATCCTACGAGCAGTACTTC.

The chain has TRBV7-9 and TRBJ1-6; D is uncertain. Germline CDR1 SEHNR, CDR2 FQNEAQ (reference sequence). This CDR3 comprises 14 residues. V lost 5 bases to trimming and J lost 8 bases, with 13 bases between them. DNA for the CDR3: TGTGCCAGCAGCGCGGACCCCGGGGATTCACCCCTCCACTTT. Its translation: CASSADPGDSPLHF.

This rearrangement joins TRBV30 to TRBJ2-3, with TRBD1 as a possible D gene (5 bases). CDR3 length equals 15 residues. CDR1 is GTSNPN and CDR2 is SVGIG in the germline V gene (reference sequence). V dropped 0 bases and J dropped 0 bases, with 10 bases sitting between them. DNA of the CDR3: TGTGCCTGGAGTGTAAGGGGCGTTAGCACAGATACGCAGTATTTT. It yields the protein CAWSVRGVSTDTQYF.

The chain links TRBV4-3 to TRBJ1-6, with D tentatively TRBD1 (5 bases). CDR1 and CDR2 from the germline V gene are LGHNA and YSLEER. This CDR3 contains 15 residues. Trimming pared 0 bases from V and 9 bases from J, leaving 12 bases between. The CDR3 sequence: CASSQDDSNGSPLHF. Here the CDR3 DNA reads TGCGCCAGCAGCCAAGACGACAGCAACGGTTCACCCCTCCACTTT.

This rearrangement joins TRBV5-6 to TRBJ1-2, with 8 bases fitting TRBD1. Germline V gives CDR1 SGHDT, CDR2 YYEEEE. V shed 3 bases and J 4 bases; nucleotides not matched to a gene: 8. This CDR3 is built from 15 residues. CDR3 sequence: CASSSRTGLSYGYTF. The DNA of the CDR3 is TGTGCCAGCAGCTCCCGGACAGGGCTAAGCTATGGCTACACCTTC.

The chain couples TRBV6-5 to TRBJ1-5; D is ambiguous. V dropped 0 bases and J dropped 4 bases, with 10 bases sitting between them. Germline loops: CDR1 MNHEY, CDR2 SVGAGI. The CDR3 runs 15 residues. CDR3 amino acids: CASSYSAGVNQPQHF. The CDR3 bases are TGTGCCAGCAGTTACTCGGCCGGGGTGAATCAGCCCCAGCATTTT.

The J gene is TRBJ2-1, the V gene TRBV28; 9 nucleotides line up with TRBD2. This CDR3 has 16 amino acids. V was pared by 1 base and J by 8 bases, with 9 bases of the junction left unmatched. In germline, CDR1 is MDHEN, CDR2 SYDVKM. The CDR3 protein is CASSLLVAGGRHEQFF. The CDR3 DNA follows: TGTGCCAGCAGTTTATTAGTTGCGGGAGGGAGACATGAGCAGTTCTTC.

This clone has just one count. The gene calls are TRBV4-2 and TRBJ2-1; TRBD2 matches at 8 bases. Germline loops: CDR1 LGHNA, CDR2 YNFKEQ. CDR3 length: 15 amino acids. V lost 3 bases to trimming and J lost 10 bases; unmatched junction nucleotides: 11. CDR3 bases: TGTGCCAGCAGCCAGCTTAGCGGGGAATCAGACGAGCAGTTCTTC. Residues: CASSQLSGESDEQFF.

The chain uses TRBV28 and TRBJ1-1; weak D call: TRBD1 (6 bases). Trimming removed 3 bases at V and 0 bases at J, with 8 bases between. This CDR3 is 14 amino acids long. Germline CDR1 and CDR2: MDHEN and SYDVKM. The DNA for the CDR3 is TGTGCCAGCAGTTTGGACAGAGTGAACACTGAAGCTTTCTTT. This translates into CASSLDRVNTEAFF.

V and J are TRBV7-9 and TRBJ1-2, with D possibly matching TRBD1 (6 bases). Trimming cost V 5 bases and J 4 bases, with 17 bases left between them. Germline V gene data show CDR1 as SEHNR and CDR2 as FQNEAQ (reference sequence). This CDR3 contains 15 residues. CDR3: CASSPRGRGVYGYTF. The CDR3 DNA is TGTGCCAGCAGCCCCCGAGGCAGGGGCGTCTATGGCTACACCTTC.

The chain has TRBV5-1 and TRBJ1-4; the D gene is possibly TRBD1 (6 bases). The germline V gene encodes CDR1 SGHRS and CDR2 YFSETQ. Trimming stripped 6 bases from V and 3 bases from J, with 12 bases between. The CDR3 extends over 14 amino acids. CDR3 in amino acids: CASTGGGPNEKLFF. The CDR3 DNA reads as TGCGCCAGCACGGGTGGGGGCCCTAATGAAAAACTGTTTTTT.

This chain links TRBV28 with TRBJ1-6; a weak D match, TRBD1 (6 bases). The germline CDR1 and CDR2 sequences are MDHEN and SYDVKM. The CDR3 spans 17 residues. Trimming took 1 base from V and 2 from J, leaving 12 bases between them. CDR3 region: CASSLSRGAAYNSPLHF. Here the CDR3 DNA reads TGTGCCAGCAGTTTATCACGGGGGGCAGCCTATAATTCACCCCTCCACTTT.

The chain recombines TRBV7-8 with TRBJ2-2, with D possibly matching TRBD1 (6 bases). Trimming shortened V by 5 bases and J by 8 bases, and 21 bases separated the two germline ends. CDR1 is SGHVS, CDR2 FQNEAQ, per germline. The CDR3 spans 16 residues. This chain's CDR3 is CASSPAQNRAGGELFF. Written as DNA, the CDR3 is TGTGCCAGCAGCCCGGCCCAGAACAGGGCTGGGGGGGAGCTGTTTTTT.

The V gene is TRBV5-1, the J gene TRBJ1-2; unclear D gene. Trimming removed 2 bases at V and 3 bases at J, with 5 bases between. Germline V CDR1 and CDR2: SGHRS, YFSETQ. The CDR3 totals 12 residues. The CDR3 nucleotides read TGCGCCAGCAGCTTCGGTGACTATGGCTACACCTTC. Its translation is CASSFGDYGYTF.

The chain links TRBV21-1 to TRBJ2-7; TRBD2, the table's D call, was not compared with the DNA. TRBV21-1 is a recognized pseudogene. The CDR3 covers 15 residues. CDR3 nucleotide sequence: TGTGCCAGCAGCAAAGTTGTCCGGGAGCCCTACGAGCAGTACTTC. Its protein product is CASSKVVREPYEQYF.

The V call is TRBV7-2, the J call TRBJ2-2; D might be TRBD2 (5 bases). Germline V lookup: CDR1 SGHTA, CDR2 FQGNSA. This CDR3 is 14 amino acids long. V was cut by 5 bases and J by 2 bases, with 9 bases left in between. In DNA, the CDR3 is TGTGCCAGCAGCCTGGAGGTTAACACCGGGGAGCTGTTTTTT. Translating it yields CASSLEVNTGELFF.

The rearrangement links TRBV6-5 to TRBJ1-2; D unclear. This CDR3 is 15 amino acids long. The germline CDR1 and CDR2 sequences are MNHEY and SVGAGI. Between the trimmed V and J ends, which lost 0 bases and 4 bases, there was a span of 12 bases. CDR3 DNA: TGTGCCAGCAGTTACTCGGGCAGCGAGGGCTATGGCTACACCTTC. Amino acids: CASSYSGSEGYGYTF.

The rearrangement links TRBV27 to TRBJ1-6; 8 nucleotides align to TRBD1. The germline V gene encodes CDR1 MNHEY and CDR2 SMNVEV (reference sequence). The CDR3 has 13 amino acids. After removal of 8 bases from V and 10 bases from J, the junction contained 7 bases not matched to a gene. For the CDR3, the DNA is TGTGCCAGCGGTGGACAGGGTCCCTCACCCCTCCACTTT. This translates into CASGGQGPSPLHF.

The chain has TRBV18 and TRBJ1-1; D is perhaps TRBD1 (6 bases). This CDR3 has 14 residues. V lost 6 bases and J lost 0, with 11 bases in between. CDR1 is KGHSH and CDR2 is LQKENI in the germline V gene. DNA for the CDR3: TGTGCCAGCTCCCCCCAGGGGATGAACACTGAAGCTTTCTTT. Protein sequence: CASSPQGMNTEAFF.

This clone appeared once. The chain is built from TRBV19 and TRBJ1-5; D gene unclear. There are 14 residues in the CDR3. V shed 3 bases and J shed 0 bases, with 6 bases lying between them. Germline V gene sequence: CDR1 LNHDA, CDR2 SQIVND (reference sequence). DNA for the CDR3: TGTGCCAGTAGTATGGAGCGTAGCAATCAGCCCCAGCATTTT. Translation gives CASSMERSNQPQHF.

This chain links TRBV5-1 with TRBJ2-3; 11 bases are shared with TRBD2. Trimming cost V 6 bases and J 2 bases; bases outside gene matches: 8. This CDR3 region has 16 residues. In germline, CDR1 is SGHRS, CDR2 YFSETQ. CDR3 in amino acids: CASTPTSGAATDTQYF. The CDR3 nucleotides read TGCGCCAGCACCCCGACTAGCGGGGCCGCCACAGATACGCAGTATTTT.

The chain links TRBV4-3 to TRBJ2-6; 15 bases are shared with TRBD2. The CDR3 sequence is 18 residues long. J gave up 0 bases and V 4 bases, and 1 base lay outside the gene matches. The germline gives CDR1 LGHNA, CDR2 YSLEER. The CDR3 sequence is CASSRGLAGGSGANVLTF. The CDR3 DNA is TGCGCCAGCAGCCGGGGACTAGCGGGAGGCTCTGGGGCCAACGTCCTGACTTTC.